The present T cell receptor (beta chain) was sequenced within a study of T cell changes during pregnancy in multiple sclerosis. The CDR3 is 14 amino acids. From germline, CDR1 is SGHTA and CDR2 FQGNSA. The germline V and J ends were trimmed by 5 bases and 2 bases, with 13 bases remaining between them. Clones were sequenced by immunoSEQ multiplex PCR, and TCRdb holds only the in-frame ones, with some missing. The sample consists of about 38,000 clones, about 95% of them appearing once. The source is a female donor with multiple sclerosis, enrolled in a pregnancy study. The chain has TRBV7-2 and TRBJ2-7; TRBD2 might be the D (6 bases). This sample comprised CD4+ T cells from peripheral blood mononuclear cells, obtained in the second trimester of pregnancy. The CDR3 here is CASSPGTATYEQYF. The CDR3, as DNA: TGTGCCAGCAGCCCCGGGACTGCAACCTACGAGCAGTACTTC.